These 17 T cell receptor beta chains were all obtained from the same sample, sequenced in a study of blood T cells in healthy people across ages. Through a sample-barcoded 5' primer and a J-beta primer mix, a second PCR was run for 7 to 11 cycles. In TCRdb, the 5' RACE reads were re-called with MiXCR into one record per CDR3 protein. Here the sample spans around 670,000 distinct CDR3 sequences, roughly 31% being singletons. Material for sequencing was blood. Source of these receptors: a woman of 80 years or more in good health.

The chain combines TRBV5-1 with TRBJ1-5, with a possible D match to TRBD1 (5 bases). This CDR3 has 15 residues. Trimming shortened V by 0 bases and J by 4 bases, and 11 bases separated the two germline ends. Germline CDR1 is SGHRS and CDR2 is YFSETQ. The CDR3 here is CASSLEPGRNQPQHF. DNA for the CDR3: TGCGCCAGCAGCTTGGAGCCAGGGAGGAATCAGCCCCAGCATTTT.

The chain uses TRBV19 and TRBJ2-7, with 7 bases lining up with TRBD1. The CDR3 runs 15 residues. Trimming at V came to 5 bases and at J to 6 bases, leaving 13 bases not matched to a gene. CDR1 is LNHDA, CDR2 SQIVND, per germline (reference sequence). CDR3 nucleotides: TGTGCCAGTAGTCTCTCCGGGACAGAGGTCGCCGAGCAGTACTTC. It specifies CASSLSGTEVAEQYF.

This clonotype showed up many times. The chain has TRBV30 and TRBJ2-7; D unclear. V gave up 3 bases and J gave up 5 bases, with 11 bases separating them. This CDR3 comprises 12 residues. Germline V lookup: CDR1 GTSNPN, CDR2 SVGIG (reference sequence). CDR3 coding DNA: TGTGCCTGGAGCAAGAGAACTCACGAGCAGTACTTC. This encodes CAWSKRTHEQYF.

This clonotype was found many times. For the CDR3, the DNA is TGTGCCAGCAGCTTAGATACTAGGGACAGTGCCCCCGGGGGGTACGAGCAGTACTTC. Amino acids: CASSLDTRDSAPGGYEQYF. This rearrangement joins TRBV11-2 to TRBJ2-7; D tentatively fits TRBD1 or TRBD2 (7 bases each). Per the germline V gene, CDR1 is SGHAT and CDR2 is FQNNGV. The length of the CDR3 is 19 residues. V was cut by 0 bases and J by 4 bases, with 25 bases left in between.

In its sample, this clonotype was seen a few times. The rearrangement links TRBV12-3 or TRBV12-4 to TRBJ1-5; TRBD1 might be the D (6 bases). CDR3 length: 15 amino acids. Trimming removed 3 bases at V and 1 base at J, with 10 bases between. The CDR3 bases are TGTGCCAGCAGTTTGAGGGACATCAGCAATCAGCCCCAGCATTTT. It specifies CASSLRDISNQPQHF.

This clonotype was counted many times. The chain has TRBV5-1 and TRBJ2-1; tentatively, D is TRBD2 (7 bases). In germline, CDR1 is SGHRS, CDR2 YFSETQ. V lost 7 bases and J lost 4, with 18 bases in between. This CDR3 is built from 15 residues. For the CDR3, the DNA is TGCGCCAGCCGTACAGAGGGGGGGGGTTACAATGAGCAGTTCTTC. Its protein is CASRTEGGGYNEQFF.

The chain employs TRBV2 and TRBJ2-6; D remains ambiguous. The CDR3 spans 16 residues. The germline CDR1 and CDR2 sequences are SNHLY and FYNNEI. Trimming removed 3 bases at V and 0 bases at J, with 9 bases between. As DNA, the CDR3 is TGTGCCAGCAGTGATTGGACGGCCTCTGGGGCCAACGTCCTGACTTTC. This codes for CASSDWTASGANVLTF.

This clonotype was detected a few times. With a much larger clone just one base away, this may be a read error. The rearrangement joins TRBV7-9 to TRBJ2-7; 7 bases match TRBD1. The CDR3 consists of 14 residues. CDR1 is SEHNR, CDR2 FQNEAQ, per germline (reference sequence). The CDR3 spells CASSLEGQLVERYF. CDR3 in DNA: TGTGCCAGCAGCTTAGAGGGACAGCTTGTAGAGCGGTACTTC.

This clonotype was recorded many times. This chain joins TRBV7-3 and TRBJ1-1; tentatively, D is TRBD1 (5 bases). The length of the CDR3 is 18 residues. The ends were cut back, 5 bases at V and 0 bases at J, with 22 bases in the middle. Germline assignment: CDR1 SGHTA and CDR2 FQGTGA. The CDR3 DNA is TGTGCCAGCAGCCGATCTATACAGGCGAATTACATGAACACTGAAGCTTTCTTT. Translated, it gives CASSRSIQANYMNTEAFF.

About this clonotype itself: This may be a read error, as it is one base from a much larger clone. V usage is TRBV7-9 and J usage is TRBJ1-5; unclear D gene. Per germline, CDR1 SEHNR and CDR2 FQNEAQ (reference sequence). This CDR3 region has 14 residues. CDR3 nucleotides: TGTGCCAGCAGCCCCGATTTAAGCAGTCAGCCCCAGCATTTT. This translates into CASSPDLSSQPQHF.

This clonotype was seen at least ten times. The genes are TRBV20-1 and TRBJ2-4, with 12 bases lining up with TRBD2. Germline CDR1 DFQATT, CDR2 SNEGSKA (reference sequence). Trimming took 0 bases from V and 8 from J; bases not matched to a gene: 14. The CDR3 is made up of 18 amino acids. CDR3 protein: CSARDVLLAGGRGDIQYF. CDR3 nucleotides: TGCAGTGCTAGAGATGTTTTACTAGCGGGGGGCCGGGGGGACATTCAGTACTTC.

Details on this clonotype: A much larger clone is a single base away; this may be a read error. V usage is TRBV10-3 and J usage is TRBJ2-3, with 8 bases lining up with TRBD2. Trimming took 11 bases from V and 2 from J; bases not matched to a gene: 9. The germline V gene has CDR1 ENHRY and CDR2 SYGVKD. The CDR3 contains 14 residues. CDR3 DNA sequence: TGTGCCGTCACCGCTAGCGGGTTCACAGATACGCAGTATTTT. Protein sequence: CAVTASGFTDTQYF.

This clonotype occurred many times. This chain uses TRBV7-9 with TRBJ1-2; no definite D call. Deletions cut 1 base from V and 3 bases from J, with 9 bases between. Germline loops: CDR1 SEHNR, CDR2 FQNEAQ (reference sequence). The CDR3 spans 14 residues. The CDR3 DNA follows: TGTGCCAGCAGCTTAGAACCCAGATACTATGGCTACACCTTC. Protein: CASSLEPRYYGYTF.

The rearrangement links TRBV28 to TRBJ2-4; no definite D call. Germline-derived CDR1 and CDR2 are MDHEN and SYDVKM. Trimming cost V 4 bases and J 15 bases, with 13 bases left between them. The CDR3 runs 11 residues. CDR3 loop: CASSSGYERYF. Here the CDR3 DNA reads TGTGCCAGCAGTTCAGGCTACGAGCGGTACTTC.

On this clonotype: Since a much larger clone is just one base distant, this may be a read error. The chain combines TRBV30 with TRBJ2-6; tentative D call: TRBD1 (5 bases). Germline assignment: CDR1 GTSNPN and CDR2 SVGIG (reference sequence). The CDR3 contains 17 residues. The CDR3 sequence is CAWSPTRRLSGANALTF. In DNA form, the CDR3 reads TGTGCCTGGAGCCCGACGAGGCGTCTCTCTGGGGCCAACGCCCTGACTTTC.

As to this clonotype: One base away lies a much larger clone, so this may be a sequencing read error. This chain joins TRBV7-2 and TRBJ1-3; D not certain. The CDR3 has 15 residues. Germline CDR1 and CDR2: SGHTA and FQGNSA. The CDR3 DNA reads as TGTGCCAGCAGCTCGCCAGTGATCTCTGGAAACCCCATATATTTT. Translated, it gives CASSSPVISGNPIYF.

The chain is built from TRBV3-1 and TRBJ1-2; D gene unclear. CDR1 is LGHDT and CDR2 is YNNKEL in the germline V gene (reference sequence). This CDR3 has 16 residues. Trimming pared 1 base from V and 8 bases from J, leaving 20 bases between. CDR3 residues: CASSQVDTGPIGGYTF. DNA for the CDR3: TGTGCCAGCAGCCAAGTTGATACGGGTCCCATTGGCGGCTACACCTTC.